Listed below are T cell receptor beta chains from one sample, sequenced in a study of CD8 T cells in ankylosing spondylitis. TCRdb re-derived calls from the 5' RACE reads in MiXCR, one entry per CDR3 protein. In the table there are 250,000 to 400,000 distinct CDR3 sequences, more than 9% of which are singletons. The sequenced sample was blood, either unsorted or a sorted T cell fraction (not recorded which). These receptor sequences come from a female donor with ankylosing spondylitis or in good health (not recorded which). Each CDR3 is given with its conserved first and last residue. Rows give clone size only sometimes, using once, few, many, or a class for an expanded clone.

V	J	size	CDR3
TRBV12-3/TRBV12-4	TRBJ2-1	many	CASSLSSIIEFF
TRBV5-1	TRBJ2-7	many	CASRGVAGQGTSYEQYF
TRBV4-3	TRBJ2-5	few	CASSQGRLAGLKETQYF
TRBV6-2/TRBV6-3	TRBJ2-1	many	CASSYSSKGTSGSYNEQFF
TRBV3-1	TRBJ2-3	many	CASSQEAAPGKYF
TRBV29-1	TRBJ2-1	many	CSVPGQALYNEQFF
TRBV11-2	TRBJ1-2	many	CASNFLGRGYTF
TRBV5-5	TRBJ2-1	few	CASNTGGGLRFNEQFF
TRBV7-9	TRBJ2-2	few	CASSSLSGRGTGELFF
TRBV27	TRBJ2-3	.	CASPTLAGPFADTQYF
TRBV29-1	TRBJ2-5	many	CSVRTGETQYF
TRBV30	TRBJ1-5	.	CAWSDWGNQPQHF